What follows describes a single T cell receptor (beta chain). What it binds is not known. This CDR3 has 14 amino acids. Per the germline V gene, CDR1 is MNHNS and CDR2 is SASEGT. The V and J ends lost 5 bases and 3 bases, in that order; junction bases with no gene match: 5. This sample is part of a study of CD8 T cells in Susac syndrome. The study's findings and limits: The TCR sequencing and HLA analysis in the study involved a relatively small number of individuals, as the study acknowledged.

Random hexamers primed reverse transcription of about 0.45 to 1 ug RNA. TCRdb recomputed calls from the immunoSEQ multiplex PCR reads with MiXCR, one row per CDR3 protein. The sample shows roughly 200,000 distinct CDR3 sequences, approximately 96% of them seen only once. The multiple sclerosis controls, all treatment-naive patients, had relapsing-remitting disease that was stable or active. This TCR was sampled from a human donor with multiple sclerosis. This rearrangement joins TRBV6-1 to TRBJ2-7; 9 bases are a match to TRBD2. The sequenced material came from CD4+ T cells from PBMCs. CDR3 nucleotides: TGTGCCAGCAGTTCGACTAGCGGAAGCTACGAGCAGTACTTC. Translating gives CASSSTSGSYEQYF.